This T cell receptor beta chain was captured in a study of blood T cell repertoires in COVID-19. At the level of the study: The analysed material was cDNA or gDNA that came from T cells, B-cell-depleted T cells, or PBMCs.

In the source study's methods: Amplifying reference gene primers gave estimates of nucleated cell counts. The protocol was immunoSEQ multiplex PCR, while the TCRdb copy is restricted to in-frame clones and leaves out a portion. That table supplies the V and J calls and clone size; D and trimming were determined from the DNA. This repertoire shows about 88,000 clones, around nine tenths found once; its top ten account for 11%. This clone was seen a single time. This CDR3 contains 12 residues. Germline V gives CDR1 SGHTA, CDR2 FQGNSA. V was pared by 6 bases and J by 13 bases, with 9 bases of the junction left unmatched.

Specimen: peripheral blood. This chain links TRBV7-2 with TRBJ2-4; 7 bases map to TRBD1. The source of this sequence is a man older than 75 with acute or convalescent COVID-19. Here the CDR3 reads CASSTFRDRQYF. The CDR3 DNA follows: TGTGCCAGCAGTACCTTCCGGGACAGACAGTACTTC.